These T cell receptor beta chains were read from a single sample in a study of T cell responses to AZD1222 COVID-19 vaccine. TCRdb keeps only in-frame clones here, not all; method: immunoSEQ multiplex PCR. Among some 200,000 clones listed, 90% to 95% were seen once. This sample comprised peripheral blood, obtained 28 days after the second dose of the MenACWY control vaccine. These receptors were taken from an adult who received the MenACWY meningococcal vaccine as a control. The CDR3 runs from the conserved cysteine through the conserved F or W. A D gene is named only where the DNA matches it firmly. Clone sizes are given selectively: once, few, many, or a class where the clone is expanded.

CDR3 protein: CAWMLRGQTEAFF; CDR3 DNA: TGTGCCTGGATGCTTAGGGGACAAACTGAAGCTTTCTTT; J gene: TRBJ1-1; clone size: NA; V gene: TRBV30; D gene: NA
CDR3 protein: CASSQSPGGGNEQFF; CDR3 DNA: TGTGCCAGCAGCCAATCGCCCGGGGGAGGGAATGAGCAGTTCTTC; J gene: TRBJ2-1; clone size: NA; V gene: TRBV3-1/TRBV3-2; D gene: TRBD2
CDR3 protein: CASRREGTVATNEKLFF; CDR3 DNA: TGTGCCAGTAGACGGGAAGGGACGGTTGCAACTAATGAAAAACTGTTTTTT; J gene: TRBJ1-4; clone size: NA; V gene: TRBV19; D gene: NA
CDR3 protein: CASSLEGGEGYTF; CDR3 DNA: TGCGCCAGCAGCTTGGAAGGGGGCGAAGGCTACACCTTC; J gene: TRBJ1-2; clone size: once; V gene: TRBV5-1; D gene: TRBD1
CDR3 protein: CASSIKYRTSNEQFF; CDR3 DNA: TGTGCCAGTAGTATAAAGTACCGGACCAGCAATGAGCAGTTCTTC; J gene: TRBJ2-1; clone size: NA; V gene: TRBV19; D gene: NA
CDR3 protein: CASSVQGDNEQFF; CDR3 DNA: TGTGCCAGCAGCGTACAGGGCGACAATGAGCAGTTCTTC; J gene: TRBJ2-1; clone size: NA; V gene: TRBV9; D gene: NA
CDR3 protein: CASSQSRGSYNEQFF; CDR3 DNA: TGTGCCAGCAGCCAAAGTAGGGGCTCCTACAATGAGCAGTTCTTC; J gene: TRBJ2-1; clone size: NA; V gene: TRBV3-1/TRBV3-2; D gene: NA
CDR3 protein: CASSIPGTGKVGAFF; CDR3 DNA: TGTGCCAGTAGTATCCCCGGGACAGGGAAGGTCGGAGCTTTCTTT; J gene: TRBJ1-1; clone size: once; V gene: TRBV19; D gene: TRBD1
CDR3 protein: CASSLRTGRNSPLHF; CDR3 DNA: TGTGCCAGCAGTCTCCGGACAGGTCGGAATTCACCCCTCCACTTT; J gene: TRBJ1-6; clone size: NA; V gene: TRBV6-2/TRBV6-3; D gene: TRBD1
CDR3 protein: CSVEASYTGELFF; CDR3 DNA: TGCAGCGTTGAAGCTAGTTACACCGGGGAGCTGTTTTTT; J gene: TRBJ2-2; clone size: NA; V gene: TRBV29-1; D gene: NA
CDR3 protein: CASRRGRGAEAFF; CDR3 DNA: TGTGCCAGTAGAAGGGGAAGGGGGGCTGAAGCTTTCTTT; J gene: TRBJ1-1; clone size: NA; V gene: TRBV27; D gene: NA
CDR3 protein: CATGSGAGNTIYF; CDR3 DNA: TGTGCCACGGGGTCCGGGGCTGGAAACACCATATATTTT; J gene: TRBJ1-3; clone size: once; V gene: TRBV15; D gene: NA
CDR3 protein: CASSLQERGQYF; CDR3 DNA: TGTGCCAGCAGCTTGCAGGAACGTGGGCAGTATTTT; J gene: TRBJ2-3; clone size: once; V gene: TRBV5-6; D gene: NA
CDR3 protein: CASSLTHGLGSTGELFF; CDR3 DNA: TGTGCCAGCAGCTTAACCCACGGACTGGGTTCCACCGGGGAGCTGTTTTTT; J gene: TRBJ2-2; clone size: NA; V gene: TRBV7-3; D gene: NA
CDR3 protein: CASSVGLAGIGELFF; CDR3 DNA: TGTGCCAGCAGCGTAGGGCTAGCGGGCATAGGGGAGCTGTTTTTT; J gene: TRBJ2-2; clone size: NA; V gene: TRBV9; D gene: TRBD2
CDR3 protein: CASSKQGNYGYTF; CDR3 DNA: TGTGCCAGTAGTAAACAGGGGAACTATGGCTACACCTTC; J gene: TRBJ1-2; clone size: NA; V gene: TRBV19; D gene: TRBD1
CDR3 protein: CASSIGDQGTQYF; CDR3 DNA: TGTGCCAGTAGTATAGGGGACCAGGGGACCCAGTACTTC; J gene: TRBJ2-5; clone size: NA; V gene: TRBV19; D gene: NA